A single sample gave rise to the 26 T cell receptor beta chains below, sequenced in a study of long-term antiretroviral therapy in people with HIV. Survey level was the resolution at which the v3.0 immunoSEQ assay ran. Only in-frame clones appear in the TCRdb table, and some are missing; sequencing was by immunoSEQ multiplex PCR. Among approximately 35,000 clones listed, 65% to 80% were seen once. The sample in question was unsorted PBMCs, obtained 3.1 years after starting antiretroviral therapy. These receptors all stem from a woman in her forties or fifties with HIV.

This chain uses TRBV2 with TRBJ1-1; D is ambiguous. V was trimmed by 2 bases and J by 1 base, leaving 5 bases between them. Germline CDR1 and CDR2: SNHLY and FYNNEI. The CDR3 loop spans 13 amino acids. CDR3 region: CASSEPGNTEAFF. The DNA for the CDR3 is TGTGCCAGCAGTGAACCCGGGAACACTGAAGCTTTCTTT.

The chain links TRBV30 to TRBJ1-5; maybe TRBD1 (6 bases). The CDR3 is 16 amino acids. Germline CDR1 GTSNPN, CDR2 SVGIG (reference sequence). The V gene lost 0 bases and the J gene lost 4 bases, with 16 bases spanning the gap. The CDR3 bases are TGTGCCTGGAGTGTCAACCAGGGGACGGGGAATCAGCCCCAGCATTTT. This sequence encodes CAWSVNQGTGNQPQHF.

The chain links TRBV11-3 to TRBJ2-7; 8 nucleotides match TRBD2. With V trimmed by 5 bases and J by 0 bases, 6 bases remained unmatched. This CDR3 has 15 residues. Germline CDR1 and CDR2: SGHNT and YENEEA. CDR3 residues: CASSISGASSYEQYF. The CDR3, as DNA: TGTGCCAGCAGCATTAGCGGGGCGAGCTCCTACGAGCAGTACTTC.

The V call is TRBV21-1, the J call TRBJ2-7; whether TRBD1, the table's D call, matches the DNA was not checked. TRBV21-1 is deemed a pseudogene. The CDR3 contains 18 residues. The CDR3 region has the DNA TGTGCCAGCAGCAAATTAAAGGGACAGGGGGCGCCGACCTACGAGCAGTACGTC. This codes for CASSKLKGQGAPTYEQYV.

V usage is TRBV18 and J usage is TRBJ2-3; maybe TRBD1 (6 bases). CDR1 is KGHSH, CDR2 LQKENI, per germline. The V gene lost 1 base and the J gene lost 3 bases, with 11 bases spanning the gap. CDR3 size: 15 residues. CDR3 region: CASSPQTGYTDTQYF. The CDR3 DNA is TGTGCCAGCTCACCACAAACAGGGTATACAGATACGCAGTATTTT. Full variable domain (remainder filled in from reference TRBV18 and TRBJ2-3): NAGVMQNPRHLVRRRGQEARLRCSPMKGHSHVYWYRQLPEEGLKFMVYLQKENIIDESGMPKERFSAEFPKEGPSILRIQQVVRGDSAAYFCASSPQTGYTDTQYFGPGTRLTVL.

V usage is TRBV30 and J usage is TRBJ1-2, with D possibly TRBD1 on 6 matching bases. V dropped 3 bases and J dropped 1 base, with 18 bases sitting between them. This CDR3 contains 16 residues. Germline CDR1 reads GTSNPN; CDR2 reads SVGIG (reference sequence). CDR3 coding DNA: TGTGCCTGGAGCGAGAGTACAGGGCCGGGTAACTATGGCTACACCTTC. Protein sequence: CAWSESTGPGNYGYTF.

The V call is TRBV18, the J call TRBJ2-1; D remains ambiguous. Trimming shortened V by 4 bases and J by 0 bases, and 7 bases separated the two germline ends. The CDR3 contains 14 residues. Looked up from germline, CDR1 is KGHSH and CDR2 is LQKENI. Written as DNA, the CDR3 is TGTGCCAGCTCACGCAGTAGCTCCTACAATGAGCAGTTCTTC. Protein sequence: CASSRSSSYNEQFF.

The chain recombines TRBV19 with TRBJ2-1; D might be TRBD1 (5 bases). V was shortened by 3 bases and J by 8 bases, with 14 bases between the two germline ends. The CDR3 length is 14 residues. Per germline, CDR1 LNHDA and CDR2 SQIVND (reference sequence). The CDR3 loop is CASSMRQQRHEQFF. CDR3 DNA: TGTGCCAGTAGTATGAGACAGCAAAGGCATGAGCAGTTCTTC.

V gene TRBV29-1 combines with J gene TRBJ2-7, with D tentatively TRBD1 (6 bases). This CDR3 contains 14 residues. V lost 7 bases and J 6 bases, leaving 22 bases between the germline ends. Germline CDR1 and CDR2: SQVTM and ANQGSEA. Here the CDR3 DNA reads TGCAGCGACCTCCAGGGGTTTAGTGTGAGCGAGCAGTACGTC. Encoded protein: CSDLQGFSVSEQYV.

The CDR3 here is CASSLTLLAGGYNEQFF. CDR3 coding DNA: TGTGCCAGCAGCTTAACGCTCCTAGCGGGGGGTTACAATGAGCAGTTCTTC. V usage is TRBV7-3 and J usage is TRBJ2-1; 11 bases line up with TRBD2. V lost 0 bases and J lost 4; bases outside the gene matches: 5. Germline CDR1 is SGHTA and CDR2 is FQGTGA. This CDR3 spans 17 amino acids.

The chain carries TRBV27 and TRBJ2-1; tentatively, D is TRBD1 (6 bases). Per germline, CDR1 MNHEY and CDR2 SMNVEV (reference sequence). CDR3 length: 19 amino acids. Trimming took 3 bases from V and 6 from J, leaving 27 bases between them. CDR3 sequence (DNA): TGTGCCAGCAGTTTCTATGCAGGCGACCAGGGGTGGGCACGCAATGAGCAGTTCTTC. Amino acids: CASSFYAGDQGWARNEQFF.

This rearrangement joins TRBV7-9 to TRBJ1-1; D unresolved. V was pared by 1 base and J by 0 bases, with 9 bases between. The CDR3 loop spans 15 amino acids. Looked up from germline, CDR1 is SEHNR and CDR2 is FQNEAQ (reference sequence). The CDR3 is CASSLGSRMNTEAFF. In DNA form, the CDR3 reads TGTGCCAGCAGCTTAGGTAGTCGGATGAACACTGAAGCTTTCTTT. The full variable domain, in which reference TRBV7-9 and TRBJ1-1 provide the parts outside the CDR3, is DTGVSQNPRHKITKRGQNVTFRCDPISEHNRLYWYRQTLGQGPEFLTYFQNEAQLEKSRLLSDRFSAERPKGSFSTLEIQRTEQGDSAMYLCASSLGSRMNTEAFFGQGTRLTVV.

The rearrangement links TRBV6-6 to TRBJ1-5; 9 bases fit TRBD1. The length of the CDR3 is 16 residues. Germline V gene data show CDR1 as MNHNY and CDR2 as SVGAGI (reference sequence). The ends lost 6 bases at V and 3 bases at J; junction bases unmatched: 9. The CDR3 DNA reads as TGTGCCAGCAGAGATACCGGGACAGGGCTCAATCAGCCCCAGCATTTT. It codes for CASRDTGTGLNQPQHF.

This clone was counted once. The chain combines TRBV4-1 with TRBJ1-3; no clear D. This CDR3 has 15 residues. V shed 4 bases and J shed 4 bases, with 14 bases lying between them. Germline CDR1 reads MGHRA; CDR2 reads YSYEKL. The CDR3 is CASSPWTAGGNTIYF. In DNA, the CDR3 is TGCGCCAGCAGCCCGTGGACCGCGGGGGGAAACACCATATATTTT.

CDR3 nucleotide sequence: TGCGCCAGCAGCAGGGACAGCCCCGAGGTCACCATATATTTT. Protein product: CASSRDSPEVTIYF. This rearrangement joins TRBV5-1 to TRBJ1-3; 7 bases line up with TRBD1. The length of the CDR3 is 14 residues. Germline V gives CDR1 SGHRS, CDR2 YFSETQ. Germline trimming cut 4 bases from V and 9 bases from J; bases unmatched to any gene: 10. Variable domain in full (rest from reference TRBV5-1 and TRBJ1-3): KAGVTQTPRYLIKTRGQQVTLSCSPISGHRSVSWYQQTPGQGLQFLFEYFSETQRNKGNFPGRFSGRQFSNSRSEMNVSTLELGDSALYLCASSRDSPEVTIYFGEGSWLTVV.

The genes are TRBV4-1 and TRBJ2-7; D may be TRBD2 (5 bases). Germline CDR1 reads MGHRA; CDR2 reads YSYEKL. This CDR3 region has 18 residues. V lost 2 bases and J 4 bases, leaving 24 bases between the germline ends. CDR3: CASSQRYQEETGFYEQYF. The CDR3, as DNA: TGCGCCAGCAGCCAAAGATACCAGGAGGAAACGGGGTTTTACGAGCAGTACTTC.

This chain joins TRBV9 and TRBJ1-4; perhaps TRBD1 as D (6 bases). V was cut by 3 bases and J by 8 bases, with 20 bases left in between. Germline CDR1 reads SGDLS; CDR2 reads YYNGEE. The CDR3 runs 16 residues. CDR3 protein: CASSAPLPGAREKLFF. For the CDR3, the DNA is TGTGCCAGCAGCGCACCCTTGCCGGGGGCGCGGGAAAAACTGTTTTTT.

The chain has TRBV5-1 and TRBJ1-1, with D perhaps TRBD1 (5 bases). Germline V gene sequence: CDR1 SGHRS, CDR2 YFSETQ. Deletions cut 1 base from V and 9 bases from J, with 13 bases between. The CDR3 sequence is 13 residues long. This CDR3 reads CASSLTPTEKAFF. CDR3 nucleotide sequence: TGCGCCAGCAGCTTGACCCCGACAGAAAAAGCTTTCTTT.

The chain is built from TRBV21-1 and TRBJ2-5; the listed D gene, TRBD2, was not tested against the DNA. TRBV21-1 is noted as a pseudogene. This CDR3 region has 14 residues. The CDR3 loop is CARSRTSGGKTQYF. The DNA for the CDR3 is TGTGCCAGGAGTAGGACTAGCGGCGGGAAGACCCAGTACTTC.

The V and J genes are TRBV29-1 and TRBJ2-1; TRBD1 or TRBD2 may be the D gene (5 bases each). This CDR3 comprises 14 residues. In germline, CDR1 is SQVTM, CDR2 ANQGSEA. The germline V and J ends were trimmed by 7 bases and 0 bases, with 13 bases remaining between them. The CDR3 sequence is CSAPGAASYNEQFF. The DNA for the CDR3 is TGCAGCGCGCCCGGGGCAGCCTCCTACAATGAGCAGTTCTTC.

CDR3 sequence: CASCRDREETQYF. CDR3 coding DNA: TGTGCCAGCTGCCGGGACAGGGAAGAGACCCAGTACTTC. The chain joins TRBV2 to TRBJ2-5, with TRBD1 matching 9 bases. Trimming took 8 bases from V and 3 from J; bases not matched to a gene: 4. The CDR3 runs 13 residues. From germline, CDR1 is SNHLY and CDR2 FYNNEI. The entire variable domain, with the rest obtained from reference TRBV2 and TRBJ2-5, is as follows: EPEVTQTPSHQVTQMGQEVILRCVPISNHLYFYWYRQILGQKVEFLVSFYNNEISEKSEIFDDQFSVERPDGSNFTLKIRSTKLEDSAMYFCASCRDREETQYFGPGTRLLVL.

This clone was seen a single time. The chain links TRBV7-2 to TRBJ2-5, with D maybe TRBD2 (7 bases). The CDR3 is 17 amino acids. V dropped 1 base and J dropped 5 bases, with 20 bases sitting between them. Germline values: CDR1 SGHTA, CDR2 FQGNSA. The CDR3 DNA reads TGTGCCAGCAGCTTAGTGGGATCGCGGGGGCCCCAGGAGACCCAGTACTTC. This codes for CASSLVGSRGPQETQYF. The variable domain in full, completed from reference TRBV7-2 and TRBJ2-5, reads GAGVSQSPSNKVTEKGKDVELRCDPISGHTALYWYRQSLGQGLEFLIYFQGNSAPDKSGLPSDRFSAERTGGSVSTLTIQRTQQEDSAVYLCASSLVGSRGPQETQYFGPGTRLLVL.

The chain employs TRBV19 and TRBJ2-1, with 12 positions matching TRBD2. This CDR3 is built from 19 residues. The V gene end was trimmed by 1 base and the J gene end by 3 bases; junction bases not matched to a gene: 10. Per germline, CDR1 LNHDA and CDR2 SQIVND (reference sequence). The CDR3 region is CASSIGILAGGQNYNEQFF. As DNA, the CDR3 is TGTGCCAGTAGTATAGGAATACTAGCGGGGGGACAAAACTACAATGAGCAGTTCTTC.

The CDR3 coding sequence is TGCGCCAGCAGCTTGGACAGGGGGGTATATGGCTACACCTTC. Protein product: CASSLDRGVYGYTF. This rearrangement joins TRBV5-1 to TRBJ1-2; 8 bases are a match to TRBD1. The V gene end was trimmed by 0 bases and the J gene end by 5 bases; junction bases not matched to a gene: 3. The CDR3 contains 14 residues. Per germline, CDR1 SGHRS and CDR2 YFSETQ.

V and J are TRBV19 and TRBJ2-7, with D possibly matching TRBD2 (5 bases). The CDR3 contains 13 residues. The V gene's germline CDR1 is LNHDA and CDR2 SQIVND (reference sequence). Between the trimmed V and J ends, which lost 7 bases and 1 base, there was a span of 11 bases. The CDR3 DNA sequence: TGTGCCAGTACCTCGGGGTCATCCTACGAGCAGTACGTC. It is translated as CASTSGSSYEQYV.

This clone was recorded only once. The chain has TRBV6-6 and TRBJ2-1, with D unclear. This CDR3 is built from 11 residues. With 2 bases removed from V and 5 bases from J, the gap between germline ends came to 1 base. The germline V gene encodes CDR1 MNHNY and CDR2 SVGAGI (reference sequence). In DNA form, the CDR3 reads TGTGCCAGCAGTTACGACAATGAGCAGTTCTTC. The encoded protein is CASSYDNEQFF.